A single sample is the source of the 10 T cell receptor beta chains below, sequenced in a study of human T cells and chemical hapten exposure. One entry per CDR3 protein results from TCRdb running MiXCR on the RACE reads. The sample lists under 300,000 distinct CDR3 sequences, 7.5% to 8% occurring once. Indicated time point: pre-sensitization, week 0. Treatment here: therapeutic diphenylcyclopropenone sensitization with weekly scalp DPC. The material sequenced was whole blood, taken in connection with sensitization to the hapten diphenylcyclopropenone (DPC). The receptors stem from a man younger than 35 with alopecia areata. Some clones in this sample may be carry-over from other donors' samples.

The chain uses TRBV5-1 and TRBJ1-1; D is uncertain. Trimming stripped 0 bases from V and 5 bases from J, with 8 bases between. Germline V gene data show CDR1 as SGHRS and CDR2 as YFSETQ. The CDR3 sequence is 13 residues long. CDR3 region: CASSLARLTEAFF. Written as DNA, the CDR3 is TGCGCCAGCAGCTTGGCCCGTTTAACTGAAGCTTTCTTT.

The CDR3 loop reads CASSYRAGGEPGELFF. DNA of the CDR3: TGTGCCAGCAGTTACAGGGCAGGGGGGGAACCCGGGGAGCTGTTTTTT. The chain uses TRBV6-5 and TRBJ2-2, with D possibly called TRBD1 or TRBD2 (7 bases each). In germline, CDR1 is MNHEY, CDR2 SVGAGI. This CDR3 has 16 amino acids. V was shortened by 2 bases and J by 6 bases, with 16 bases between the two germline ends.

V and J are TRBV7-2 and TRBJ1-5; TRBD1 aligns across 9 bases. V shed 4 bases and J 10 bases; nucleotides not matched to a gene: 8. This CDR3 contains 14 residues. Germline V gene sequence: CDR1 SGHTA, CDR2 FQGNSA. CDR3 region: CASSSGQGYVPQHF. Here the CDR3 DNA reads TGTGCCAGCAGCTCTGGACAGGGGTATGTCCCCCAGCATTTT.

This clonotype was seen ten or more times. The rearrangement uses TRBV7-2 and TRBJ2-2, with TRBD2 matching 7 bases. V dropped 1 base and J dropped 4; count of bases not matched to a gene: 6. The CDR3 totals 16 residues. CDR1 is SGHTA and CDR2 is FQGNSA in the germline V gene. CDR3 sequence reads: CASSLGGRGFTGELFF. Written as DNA, the CDR3 is TGTGCCAGCAGCTTAGGTGGGCGGGGGTTCACCGGGGAGCTGTTTTTT. The full variable domain, rest sourced from reference TRBV7-2 and TRBJ2-2, is GAGVSQSPSNKVTEKGKDVELRCDPISGHTALYWYRQSLGQGLEFLIYFQGNSAPDKSGLPSDRFSAERTGGSVSTLTIQRTQQEDSAVYLCASSLGGRGFTGELFFGEGSRLTVL.

The chain uses TRBV6-5 and TRBJ2-5; D might be TRBD1 (6 bases). The CDR3 spans 11 residues. Per germline, CDR1 MNHEY and CDR2 SVGAGI. V lost 8 bases, J lost 8 bases, and 12 bases lay in between. The CDR3 region is CASHRDYTQYF. CDR3 sequence (DNA): TGTGCCAGCCACAGGGATTACACCCAGTACTTC.

This clonotype was picked up a small number of times. J is TRBJ2-7 and V is TRBV29-1; 8 nucleotides line up with TRBD2. The junction had 2 bases not matched to a gene; V was cut back by 3 bases and J by 1 base. Germline assignment: CDR1 SQVTM and CDR2 ANQGSEA. This CDR3 has 13 amino acids. CDR3 in amino acids: CSVESGRSYEQYF. In nucleotides, the CDR3 is TGCAGCGTTGAGAGCGGGAGATCCTACGAGCAGTACTTC.

This clonotype was counted between two and nine times. The V gene is TRBV10-3, the J gene TRBJ1-2, with D hard to call. The length of the CDR3 is 12 residues. V dropped 2 bases and J dropped 10 bases, with 11 bases sitting between them. Germline V gives CDR1 ENHRY, CDR2 SYGVKD. For the CDR3, the DNA is TGTGCCATCAGTGAGCATTCGGCTGTCTACACCTTC. The encoded protein is CAISEHSAVYTF.

The rearrangement joins TRBV7-9 to TRBJ1-5, with 8 nucleotides matching TRBD1. Germline V lookup: CDR1 SEHNR, CDR2 FQNEAQ (reference sequence). The CDR3 loop spans 17 amino acids. Unmatched junction bases numbered 11, after V lost 5 bases and J lost 2 bases. CDR3 coding DNA: TGTGCCAGCAGCAAAACCTCCCCGACAGGGGGCAATCAGCCCCAGCATTTT. Translated: CASSKTSPTGGNQPQHF.

This clonotype was detected many times. The CDR3 spells CASSYSFLAGSHEQYF. DNA of the CDR3: TGTGCCAGCAGTTACTCGTTCCTAGCGGGATCTCACGAGCAGTACTTC. V usage is TRBV6-2 or TRBV6-3 and J usage is TRBJ2-7, with 9 bases matching TRBD2. The germline V gene encodes CDR1 MNHEY and CDR2 SVGEGT. With V trimmed by 0 bases and J by 5 bases, 8 bases remained unmatched. CDR3 length equals 16 residues.

This clonotype was detected many times. V usage is TRBV14 and J usage is TRBJ1-1, with D maybe TRBD1 (6 bases). The CDR3 extends over 14 amino acids. V lost 0 bases and J 11 bases, leaving 16 bases between the germline ends. Germline-derived CDR1 and CDR2 are SGHDN and FVKESK. This CDR3 reads CASSQESDSRRAFF. The CDR3 DNA sequence: TGTGCCAGCAGCCAAGAATCGGACAGTCGGAGGGCTTTCTTT. The entire variable domain, with the rest obtained from reference TRBV14 and TRBJ1-1, is as follows: EAGVTQFPSHSVIEKGQTVTLRCDPISGHDNLYWYRRVMGKEIKFLLHFVKESKQDESGMPNNRFLAERTGGTYSTLKVQPAELEDSGVYFCASSQESDSRRAFFGQGTRLTVV.